This paragraph covers one T cell receptor beta chain sequence. A few counts support this clonotype. What antigen it recognizes has not been identified. Base qualities are not recorded, but no much larger clone differs from it by a single base. The junction carries 17 bases between V and J, which are trimmed by 5 bases and 7 bases respectively. The CDR3 goes from the cysteine to the phenylalanine over 14 residues. The sequence is cut down to CDR3 DNA, 42 bases in frame from base 1. To prepare the library, RACE was applied. Sequencing was performed on a NextSeq 500. During library preparation, unique molecular identifiers were attached to individual cDNA molecules so that TCRs could be counted in a quantitative, reproducible way. Each blood RNA sample was used to sequence both TCR alpha and TCR beta chains. The authors' pipeline ran thus. Samples had a median of around 92,000 TCRs, with a range from roughly 20,000 to 690,600. The Decombinator software suite was used to annotate the V, J and CDR3 of the TCR reads. Every sample was subsampled to the same number of TCRs (28,000) for the PS versus PT1 abundance plots. Expanded TCRs were defined as absent before sensitization and observed at least eight times at the 2-week time point. The public reads were reprocessed in TCRdb via fastp at Q25 and MiXCR, keeping in-frame beta chains. Here each entry gathers all rows of one CDR3 protein and keeps the most common genes and DNA. Here the V and J calls rest on TCRdb's processing, not on the authors' analysis. In this sample the table shows about 84,000 distinct CDR3 sequences, 8.5% to 12% of which occur a single time. The ten largest clones take up about 5% of the sample.

The record originates from a study of human T cells and chemical hapten exposure (dated by TCRdb to the early 2020s). Describing the broader study: For sensitization, 2% DPC in acetone was applied to a 2 cm by 2 cm area of upper inner arm skin. Throughout the approximately 23-week study period, patients were also given weekly therapeutic DPC doses on the scalp. Patch testing on the upper back used Finn chambers containing 0.01% DPC, with scoring done after 6 days according to International Contact Dermatitis Research Group standards. Alopecia areata with under or over 50% scalp involvement, alopecia totalis and alopecia universalis were represented in the patient cohort, which was mostly female. Libraries were combined into a pool for sequencing, and differences in TCR yield between samples came mainly from small differences in library volumes within the pool. Peripheral blood TCR repertoire changes were tracked in vivo in alopecia patients during primary and secondary sensitization to the hapten diphenylcyclopropenone (DPC). Blood samples were taken from patients before sensitization (week 0) and at 2, 6 and about 24 weeks after DPC sensitization. Roughly 30 alopecia patients provided blood for TCR sequencing at one to four time points (pre-sensitization, 2, 6 and 24 weeks).

Explained via the paper, the time point label denotes: patch test 2, 6 weeks after DPC sensitization. The sample's treatment or condition, from its label and the paper: therapeutic diphenylcyclopropenone sensitization with weekly scalp DPC. At every patch-test visit, the blood draw took place before the patch test was put on. Patients were eligible if aged 18 to 70, diagnosed with alopecia and judged suitable for DPC therapy, and pregnant patients were excluded. Total RNA was extracted from unfractionated whole blood that had been collected in Tempus Blood RNA tubes. General conclusions and limits of the study: Expanded TCRs formed significantly more large CDR3 similarity clusters than pre-sensitization or healthy control sets, consistent with antigen-driven responses. Alopecia, a presumed autoimmune disease, was present in all patients, so the immune response of the patients might differ from that of healthy individuals. The number of TCRs above 1 in 1000 frequency did not change with DPC sensitization; there was no evidence of global repertoire structure alterations. A positive correlation was found between the number of PT1 expanded TCRs and patch test score, with significance reached at thresholds 8, 16 and 32 but not 4. Repeated subsampling changed both the strength of the expansion versus patch-test correlation and the threshold at which that correlation became significant.

Recombination connected TRBV12-3 or TRBV12-4 to TRBJ2-5; the D gene cannot be resolved reliably. Sequenced here: whole blood, sampled in connection with sensitization to the hapten diphenylcyclopropenone (DPC). This sequence was found in a woman aged 45 to 65 with alopecia areata. Some clones in this sample may be carry-over from other donors' samples. The nucleotide sequence reads TGTGCCAGCAGTCAAGAGATAAATGCAGGGACCCAGTACTTC. The translation is CASSQEINAGTQYF.